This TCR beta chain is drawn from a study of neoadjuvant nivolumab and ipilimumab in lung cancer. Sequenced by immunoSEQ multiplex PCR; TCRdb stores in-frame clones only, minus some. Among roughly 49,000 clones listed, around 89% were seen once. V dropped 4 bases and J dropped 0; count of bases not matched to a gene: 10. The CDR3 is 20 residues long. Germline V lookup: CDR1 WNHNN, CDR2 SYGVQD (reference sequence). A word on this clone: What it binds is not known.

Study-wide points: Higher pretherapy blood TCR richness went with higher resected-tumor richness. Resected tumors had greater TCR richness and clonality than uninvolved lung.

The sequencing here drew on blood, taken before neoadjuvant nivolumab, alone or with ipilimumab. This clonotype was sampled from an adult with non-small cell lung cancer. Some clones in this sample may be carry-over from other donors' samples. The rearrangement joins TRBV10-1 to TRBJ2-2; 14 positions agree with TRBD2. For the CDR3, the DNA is TGCGCCAGCAGTGCCCGGCCGGGACTAGCGGGAGAGACGAACACCGGGGAGCTGTTTTTT. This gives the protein CASSARPGLAGETNTGELFF.